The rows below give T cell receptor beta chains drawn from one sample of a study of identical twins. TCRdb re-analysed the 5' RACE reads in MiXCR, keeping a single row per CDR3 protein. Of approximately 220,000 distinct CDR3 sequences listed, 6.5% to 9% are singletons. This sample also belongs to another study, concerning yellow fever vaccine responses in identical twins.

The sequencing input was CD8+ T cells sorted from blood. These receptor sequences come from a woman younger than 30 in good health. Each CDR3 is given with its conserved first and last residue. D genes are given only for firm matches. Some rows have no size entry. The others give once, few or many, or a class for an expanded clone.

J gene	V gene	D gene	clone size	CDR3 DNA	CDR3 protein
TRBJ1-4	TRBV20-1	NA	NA	TGCAGTGCTAGAGATAAGGGGCGAACCAATGAAAAACTGTTTTTT	CSARDKGRTNEKLFF
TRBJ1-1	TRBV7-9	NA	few	TGTGCCAGCAATCAAGACGGGAAGGAAGCTTTCTTT	CASNQDGKEAFF
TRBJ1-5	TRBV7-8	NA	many	TGTGCCAGCAGCTTATACGGGGAGGACCAAGAGCATTTT	CASSLYGEDQEHF
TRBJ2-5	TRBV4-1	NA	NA	TGCGCCAGCAGCCAAGATCTACTACAGACCCAGTACTTC	CASSQDLLQTQYF
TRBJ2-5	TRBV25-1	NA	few	TGTGCCAGCAGTGGGAGTGTACAAGAGACCCAGTACTTC	CASSGSVQETQYF
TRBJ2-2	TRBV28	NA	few	TGTGCCAGCAGTTTGGTCTGGTTGGACAGCGGCACCGGGGAGCTGTTTTTT	CASSLVWLDSGTGELFF
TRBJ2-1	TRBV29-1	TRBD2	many	TGCAGCGTTGAAGATAGCGGACTAGCGGCCGCCTACAATGAGCAGTTCTTC	CSVEDSGLAAAYNEQFF
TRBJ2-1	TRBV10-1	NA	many	TGCGCCAGCGGCCCCCTCGGCGGGCTAGGGATAGATGAGCAGTTCTTC	CASGPLGGLGIDEQFF
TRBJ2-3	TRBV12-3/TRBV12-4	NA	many	TGTGCCAGCAGCTTTGCAGGGCCGGATACGCAGTATTTT	CASSFAGPDTQYF
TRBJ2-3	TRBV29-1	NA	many	TGCAGCGTCTTTATACAGGGTGATACGCAGTATTTT	CSVFIQGDTQYF
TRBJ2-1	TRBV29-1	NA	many	TGCAGCGTTGCCCAGGGCCAGAGTAGTGAGCAGTTCTTC	CSVAQGQSSEQFF
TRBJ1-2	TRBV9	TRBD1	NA	TGTGCCAGCAGCGTAGGGGGAGGGGGCGCGGGCTATGGCTACACCTTC	CASSVGGGGAGYGYTF
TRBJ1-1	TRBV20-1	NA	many	TGCAGTGCGACAAATCCATACAGTGAAGCTTTCTTT	CSATNPYSEAFF
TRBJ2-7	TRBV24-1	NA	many	TGTGCCACCAGTGCCCCCCACAGTTACGAGCAGTACTTC	CATSAPHSYEQYF
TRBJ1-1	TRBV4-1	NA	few	TGCGCCAGCAGCCAGAACCAGGGCCTTATGAACACTGAAGCTTTCTTT	CASSQNQGLMNTEAFF
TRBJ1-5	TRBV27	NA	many	TGTGCCAGCAGTTTAGGTGGTGAGAATCAGCCCCAGCATTTT	CASSLGGENQPQHF
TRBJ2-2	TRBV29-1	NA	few	TGCAGCTACGAACCGGCGAACACCGGGGAGCTGTTTTTT	CSYEPANTGELFF
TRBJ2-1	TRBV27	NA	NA	TGTGCCAGCAGTTCCGAGGGCCGGTACAATGAGCAGTTCTTC	CASSSEGRYNEQFF
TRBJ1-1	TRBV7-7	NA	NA	TGTGCCAGCAGCTTATGGGACGGGAGCGAAGCTTTCTTT	CASSLWDGSEAFF
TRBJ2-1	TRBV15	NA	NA	TGTGCCACCAGCAGAGAGGCGGCAGCCTACAATGAGCAGTTCTTC	CATSREAAAYNEQFF
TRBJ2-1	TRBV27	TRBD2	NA	TGTGCCAGCAGTTTAGGAGGACTAGCGGGAGCCCACGTCTTC	CASSLGGLAGAHVF
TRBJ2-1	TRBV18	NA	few	TGTGCCAGCTCACCTCGTCCCGTATCAAACCCTCTAAATGAGCAGTTCTTC	CASSPRPVSNPLNEQFF
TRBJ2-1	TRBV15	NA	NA	TGTGCCACCAGCAGAGATCTTGATAGGGTTGAGGTTGTGAGTGGCAATGAGCAGTTCTTC	CATSRDLDRVEVVSGNEQFF
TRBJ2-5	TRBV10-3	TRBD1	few	TGTGCCATCGGATTGACAGGGGAGGACCAAGAGACCCAGTACTTC	CAIGLTGEDQETQYF
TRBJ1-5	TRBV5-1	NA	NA	TGCGCCAGCAGCCCGTCGGGAGTAGATAGCAATCAGCCCCAGCATTTT	CASSPSGVDSNQPQHF
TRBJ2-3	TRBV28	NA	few	TGTGCCAGCAGTTTACTGAGACCTACTGGCACAGATACGCAGTATTTT	CASSLLRPTGTDTQYF
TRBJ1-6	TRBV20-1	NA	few	TGCAGTGCTAGAGACCAACTGAGCTCCTATAATTCACCCCTCCACTTT	CSARDQLSSYNSPLHF
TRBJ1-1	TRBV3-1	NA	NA	TGTGCCAGCAGCCAAAAACTGGCAGGGAGGGTCGCTGAAGCTTTCTTT	CASSQKLAGRVAEAFF
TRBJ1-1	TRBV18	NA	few	TGTGCCAGCTCACCACCTACGGGATTGGGGACTGAAGCTTTCTTT	CASSPPTGLGTEAFF
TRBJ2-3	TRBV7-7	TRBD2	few	TGTGCCAGCAGCCCCTCAGCGGGACCAGATACGCAGTATTTT	CASSPSAGPDTQYF
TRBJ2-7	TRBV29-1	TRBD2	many	TGCAGCGGAGAGAGGGGAGGGCCTCAGTACTTC	CSGERGGPQYF
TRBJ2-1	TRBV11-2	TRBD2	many	TGTGCCAGCAGCGTGACGGGACTAGCTTTTTGGAGCTCCTACAATGAGCAGTTCTTC	CASSVTGLAFWSSYNEQFF
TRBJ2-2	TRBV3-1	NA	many	TGTGCCAGCAGCCCGACCGAGTTCGCCGGGGAGCTGTTTTTT	CASSPTEFAGELFF
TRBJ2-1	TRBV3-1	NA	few	TGTGCCAGCAGCCAAGGCCTAACCGCCTACAATGAGCAGTTCTTC	CASSQGLTAYNEQFF
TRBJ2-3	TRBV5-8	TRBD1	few	TGTGCCAGCAGCTTGGACCGGGACAGAATATACACAGATACGCAGTATTTT	CASSLDRDRIYTDTQYF
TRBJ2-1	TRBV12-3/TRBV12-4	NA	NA	TGTGCCAGCAGATCCCGGGCAGGTTCCTACAATGAGCAGTTCTTC	CASRSRAGSYNEQFF
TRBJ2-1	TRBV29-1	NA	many	TGCAGCGTTGAAGGCCATGACGGGACCACCTACAATGAGCAGTTCTTC	CSVEGHDGTTYNEQFF
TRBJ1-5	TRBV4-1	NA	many	TGCGCCAGCAGCCCGTCGTTAGGGGAGAATCAGCCCCAGCATTTT	CASSPSLGENQPQHF
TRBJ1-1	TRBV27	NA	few	TGTGCCAGCAGTATCAGGGTAGGGCTGAACACTGAAGCTTTCTTT	CASSIRVGLNTEAFF
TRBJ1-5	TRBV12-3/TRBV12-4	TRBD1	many	TGTGCCAGCAGCCTTATGGAGGGGACAGGGGATTTTAATAGCAATCAGCCCCAGCATTTT	CASSLMEGTGDFNSNQPQHF
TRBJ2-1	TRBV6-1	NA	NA	TGTGCCAGCAGTGAAGGGCCTTACAATGAGCAGTTCTTC	CASSEGPYNEQFF
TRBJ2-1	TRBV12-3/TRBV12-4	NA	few	TGTGCCACCTCCCTGGTTGGTGAGCAGTTCTTC	CATSLVGEQFF
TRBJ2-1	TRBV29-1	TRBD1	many	TGCAGCTCTCATAAGGGACAGGGGTACCTGAATGAGCAGTTCTTC	CSSHKGQGYLNEQFF
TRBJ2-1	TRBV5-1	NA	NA	TGCGCCAGCAGGGGTTTGGACTACTCCTACAATGAGCAGTTCTTC	CASRGLDYSYNEQFF
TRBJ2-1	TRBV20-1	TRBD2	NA	TGCTGTGCTGCTCCCGCCGTGGCGGGAGTAATGGAGAATGAGCAGTTCTTC	CCAAPAVAGVMENEQFF
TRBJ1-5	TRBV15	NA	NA	TGTGCCACCAGCTGGACAGACAATCAGCCCCAGCATTTT	CATSWTDNQPQHF
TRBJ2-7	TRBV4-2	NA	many	TGTGCCAGCAGCCAGGACCGGGACGGCGCCTACGAGCAGTACTTC	CASSQDRDGAYEQYF
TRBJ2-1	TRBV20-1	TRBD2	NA	TGCAGTGCTAGAGATCTAGTCGGGAGGAACTACAATGAGCAGTTCTTC	CSARDLVGRNYNEQFF
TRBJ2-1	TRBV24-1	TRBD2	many	TGTGCCACCAGTCAACTAGCGGGAGGTGGCAATGAGCAGTTCTTC	CATSQLAGGGNEQFF
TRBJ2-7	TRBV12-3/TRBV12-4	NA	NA	TGTGCCAGCACCGGGACGGGCCCGCACGAGCAGTACTTC	CASTGTGPHEQYF
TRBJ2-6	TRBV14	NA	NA	TGTGCCAGCAGCCAAGACCGGGACCCTGGGGCCAACGTCCTGACTTTC	CASSQDRDPGANVLTF
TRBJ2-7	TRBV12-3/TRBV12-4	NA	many	TGTGCCAGCAGTTTATCCCCGTGGGAGCAGTACTTC	CASSLSPWEQYF
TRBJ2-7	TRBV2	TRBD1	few	TGTGCCACCACGACAGGGATCTACGAGCAGTACTTC	CATTTGIYEQYF
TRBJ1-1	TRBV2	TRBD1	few	TGTGCCAGCAGTACAGGGGTCACTGAAGCTTTCTTT	CASSTGVTEAFF